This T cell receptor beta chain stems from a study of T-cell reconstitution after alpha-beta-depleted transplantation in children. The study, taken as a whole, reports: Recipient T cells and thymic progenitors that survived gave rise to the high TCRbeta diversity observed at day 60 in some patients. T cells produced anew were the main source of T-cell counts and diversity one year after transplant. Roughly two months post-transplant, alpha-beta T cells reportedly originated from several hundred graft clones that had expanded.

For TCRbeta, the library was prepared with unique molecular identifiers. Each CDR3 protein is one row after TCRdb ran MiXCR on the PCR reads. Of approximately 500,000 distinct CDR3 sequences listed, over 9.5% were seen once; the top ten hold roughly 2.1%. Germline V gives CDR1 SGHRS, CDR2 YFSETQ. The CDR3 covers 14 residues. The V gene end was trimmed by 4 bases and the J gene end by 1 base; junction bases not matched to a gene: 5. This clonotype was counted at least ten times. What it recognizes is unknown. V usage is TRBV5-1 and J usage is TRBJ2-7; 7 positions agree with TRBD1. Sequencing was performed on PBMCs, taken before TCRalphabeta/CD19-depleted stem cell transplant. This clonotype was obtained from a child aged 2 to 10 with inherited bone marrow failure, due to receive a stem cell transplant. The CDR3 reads CASSHWDRSYEQYF. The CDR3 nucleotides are TGCGCCAGCAGCCATTGGGACAGATCCTACGAGCAGTACTTC.